This T cell receptor beta chain was profiled in a study of T cells in Graves' hyperthyroidism and ophthalmopathy. The ends were cut back, 0 bases at V and 4 bases at J, with 10 bases in the middle. Germline V gene data show CDR1 as SGHTA and CDR2 as FQGTGA. The CDR3 consists of 16 residues. The sample holds many counts of this clonotype. The CDR3 regions of TCR beta were amplified from RNA transcripts. HTBI primers drove first-round RT-PCR of the TCR CDR3. Each CDR3 protein is one row after TCRdb ran MiXCR on the multiplex PCR reads. In the table there are about 840,000 distinct CDR3 sequences, roughly 40% of which are singletons. Exclusion criteria comprised uncontrolled infection, other autoimmune disease, pregnancy or lactation.

This rearrangement joins TRBV7-3 to TRBJ1-6, with D hard to call. The specimen was blood. The clonotype was recovered from a man aged 18 to 29 with Graves' hyperthyroidism. The CDR3 sequence is CASSLTSAGYNSPLHF. CDR3 nucleotides: TGTGCCAGCAGCTTAACGTCCGCAGGATATAATTCACCCCTCCACTTT.